The T cell receptor (beta chain) under discussion was sequenced for a study of cytomegalovirus exposure and HLA in healthy donors. Study results and caveats: Common viral pathogens (according to a later analysis) appeared linked to several of the most significant clusters.

V was pared by 3 bases and J by 4 bases, with 5 bases of the junction left unmatched. CDR3 length: 14 residues. The V gene's germline CDR1 is SGHAT and CDR2 FQNNGV. Primers for the PCR totalled 60 Vbeta and 13 Jbeta. Some clones are missing from TCRdb's copy, which holds only in-frame ones; the method was immunoSEQ multiplex PCR. The table shows approximately 170,000 clones, with around 80% occurring only once. This clone has just one count. The antigen remains undetermined. This chain connects TRBV11-2 to TRBJ1-1; TRBD1 matches at 7 bases. Sequencing was performed on PBMCs. The sequence derives from a woman aged 40 to 50 in good health and CMV-seronegative. The CDR3 loop reads CASSLKQGSTEAFF. In nucleotides, the CDR3 is TGTGCCAGCAGCTTGAAACAGGGGAGCACTGAAGCTTTCTTT.